The TCR beta chain described here comes from a study of T cell responses to AZD1222 COVID-19 vaccine. Study as a whole: Second doses were pooled across both intervals (about 4 or about 12 weeks).

Generated by immunoSEQ multiplex PCR, the TCRdb table keeps only in-frame clones and is missing some. Among 75,000 to 100,000 clones listed, roughly nine tenths were seen once. The CDR3 consists of 12 residues. Trimming left V 8 bases short and J 10 bases short, with 12 bases between. Germline V lookup: CDR1 ENHRY, CDR2 SYGVKD. This sample comprised peripheral blood, obtained on day 0 of AZD1222 vaccination. The source is an adult in good health. This chain joins TRBV10-3 and TRBJ1-6, with no clear D. CDR3 loop: CAIGGVRSPLHF. For the CDR3, the DNA is TGTGCCATCGGTGGGGTTCGATCACCCCTCCACTTT.